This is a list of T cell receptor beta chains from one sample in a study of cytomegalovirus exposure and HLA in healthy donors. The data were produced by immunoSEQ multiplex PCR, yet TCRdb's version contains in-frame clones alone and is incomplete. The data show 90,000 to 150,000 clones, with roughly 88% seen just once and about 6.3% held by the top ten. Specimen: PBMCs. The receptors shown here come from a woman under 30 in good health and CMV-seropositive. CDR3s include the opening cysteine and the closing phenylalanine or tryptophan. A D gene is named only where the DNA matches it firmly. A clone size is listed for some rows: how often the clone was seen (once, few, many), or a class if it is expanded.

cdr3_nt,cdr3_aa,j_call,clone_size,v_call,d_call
TGCAGCGTTGGGACAGGGGGCCTAGGGGAGCAGTACTTC,CSVGTGGLGEQYF,TRBJ2-7,.,TRBV29-1,TRBD1
TGTGCCAGCAGTGCCCTTTTGAGTTTGGATTCACCCCTCCACTTT,CASSALLSLDSPLHF,TRBJ1-6,.,TRBV6-1,.
TGTGCCAGCAGCTCCGGGGGGGTCAAACTGTTTTTT,CASSSGGVKLFF,TRBJ1-4,.,TRBV7-2,.
TGTGCTAGTGGTTTGGCGAGGGACAGGGGGGAGCCCCAGCATTTT,CASGLARDRGEPQHF,TRBJ1-5,.,TRBV12-5,TRBD1
TGTGCCATCCCGACAGGGCCGGTTAATTCACCCCTCCACTTT,CAIPTGPVNSPLHF,TRBJ1-6,.,TRBV11-2,TRBD1
TGTGCCAGCAGTCCTCCTTCCGTCACTGAAGCTTTCTTT,CASSPPSVTEAFF,TRBJ1-1,.,TRBV6-1,.
TGCGCCAGCAGGTTGGGACAAGCCGCAACTAATGAAAAACTGTTTTTT,CASRLGQAATNEKLFF,TRBJ1-4,.,TRBV5-1,.
TGTGCCAGCAGCTTGGTGGACAGCCTTGGGGGTGAGCAGTTCTTC,CASSLVDSLGGEQFF,TRBJ2-1,.,TRBV5-4,.
TGTGCCAGCAGCGTAGATAGGACTTTGAATTCACCCCTCCACTTT,CASSVDRTLNSPLHF,TRBJ1-6,few,TRBV9,.
TGCGCCAGCAGCTTGGAGAGGGGGCACAGCTCCTACGAGCAGTACTTC,CASSLERGHSSYEQYF,TRBJ2-7,.,TRBV5-1,TRBD1
TGTGCCAGCCGACAGCTTAGAAACACTGAAGCTTTCTTT,CASRQLRNTEAFF,TRBJ1-1,many,TRBV7-2,.
TGTGCCAGCAGCTCTGGGACAGGGGGAAGCAATCAGCCCCAGCATTTT,CASSSGTGGSNQPQHF,TRBJ1-5,.,TRBV5-6,TRBD1
TGTGCCACCGCCCGGGGGGCAGGGACTGAAGCTTTCTTT,CATARGAGTEAFF,TRBJ1-1,.,TRBV19,.
TGCGCCAGCACCCGAACATCAGTCCCGAACACTGAAGCTTTCTTT,CASTRTSVPNTEAFF,TRBJ1-1,.,TRBV5-1,.
TGCGCCAGCAGCTTGGCGGCTAGCGGGGGGGTTTACAATGAGCAGTTCTTC,CASSLAASGGVYNEQFF,TRBJ2-1,.,TRBV5-1,TRBD2
TGTGCCAGCAGTGGTGGACTAGTCGGAGATACGCAGTATTTT,CASSGGLVGDTQYF,TRBJ2-3,.,TRBV2,TRBD2
TGCGCCAGCAGCCAAACGACTAGCGGGGCTTATAATGAGCAGTTCTTC,CASSQTTSGAYNEQFF,TRBJ2-1,few,TRBV4-1,TRBD2
TGTGCCAGCAGACCGGGACTAGATATCTACGAGCAGTACTTC,CASRPGLDIYEQYF,TRBJ2-7,once,TRBV2,TRBD2
TGTGCCAGCAACCCCCCCGAACCGGGACAGGGGTCGGTAAGCAATCAGCCCCAGCATTTT,CASNPPEPGQGSVSNQPQHF,TRBJ1-5,once,TRBV11-3,TRBD1
TGTGCCAGCAGTTACTGGGGGACAGGGTCCAACGAGCAGTACTTC,CASSYWGTGSNEQYF,TRBJ2-7,.,TRBV6-5,TRBD1
TGTGCCAGCAGCCAACAGAATAGCAATCAGCCCCAGCATTTT,CASSQQNSNQPQHF,TRBJ1-5,.,TRBV16,.
TGTGCCAGCAGTTTCCGGGGGCAAGAGACCCAGTACTTC,CASSFRGQETQYF,TRBJ2-5,.,TRBV27,.
TGTGCCAGCAGCACTTCTGGGGGCGGTTACAATGAGCAGTTCTTC,CASSTSGGGYNEQFF,TRBJ2-1,.,TRBV11-3,.
TGTGCCAGCAATCAGGGGTCGAACACCGGGGAGCTGTTTTTT,CASNQGSNTGELFF,TRBJ2-2,once,TRBV2,.
TGCGCCAGCAGCCGCGGACAGGAGAATTCACCCCTCCACTTT,CASSRGQENSPLHF,TRBJ1-6,.,TRBV5-1,TRBD1
TGTGCCAGCAGCCGAGGGAATGAGCAGTTCTTC,CASSRGNEQFF,TRBJ2-1,.,TRBV5-6,.
TGTGCCAGCACCCGGACTAGCGGGGCCACCGGGGAGCTGTTTTTT,CASTRTSGATGELFF,TRBJ2-2,.,TRBV6-4,TRBD2
TGTGCCAGTACCCCTTCCGCGAGGAGGGACAGGATAAATGAAAAACTGTTTTTT,CASTPSARRDRINEKLFF,TRBJ1-4,.,TRBV19,TRBD1
TGTGCCAGCAGAGACCCGGGACTCTTCAATCAGCCCCAGCATTTT,CASRDPGLFNQPQHF,TRBJ1-5,.,TRBV2,.
TGTGCCAGCAGCTTACGACAGGGAAACTATGGCTACACCTTC,CASSLRQGNYGYTF,TRBJ1-2,.,TRBV5-4,TRBD1
TGTGCCAGCAGCTTAACCGGGAGCCCCTACGAGCAGTACTTC,CASSLTGSPYEQYF,TRBJ2-7,.,TRBV7-8,.
TGCGCCAGCAGCCAAGAACAGGGGCCCGGGGAGCTGTTTTTT,CASSQEQGPGELFF,TRBJ2-2,.,TRBV4-1,TRBD1
TGTGCCAGCTCCGAGCAGGGGGCAGACTATGGCTACACCTTC,CASSEQGADYGYTF,TRBJ1-2,.,TRBV2,TRBD1
TGCGCCAGCACTCTCGTAGGCGGTGAGCAGTACTTC,CASTLVGGEQYF,TRBJ2-7,once,TRBV23-1,.
TGCGCCAGCAGCCGTACTAGCGGGTACCCCACCGGGGAGCTGTTTTTT,CASSRTSGYPTGELFF,TRBJ2-2,once,TRBV10-2,TRBD2
TGCGCCAGCAGAACCGATAGCTATGGCTACACCTTC,CASRTDSYGYTF,TRBJ1-2,.,TRBV10-2,.
TGTGCCAGCAGCCGCGGACAGTATAATTCACCCCTCCACTTT,CASSRGQYNSPLHF,TRBJ1-6,few,TRBV11-2,.
TGTGCCAGCAGTTTGGCAGGGATCCGAAACACCATATATTTT,CASSLAGIRNTIYF,TRBJ1-3,.,TRBV28,.
TGCGCCAGCAGCCAAGTCCTAGCGGGGTTATACAATGAGCAGTTCTTC,CASSQVLAGLYNEQFF,TRBJ2-1,.,TRBV4-1,TRBD2
TGCGCCAGCAGCCAAGAGGTGCTGGGCAACCCAGCTGGAGGCTACACCTTC,CASSQEVLGNPAGGYTF,TRBJ1-2,once,TRBV4-1,.
TGCGCCAGCAGCCCGTCGGGGGGCAGGACTGAAGCTTTCTTT,CASSPSGGRTEAFF,TRBJ1-1,.,TRBV4-1,.
TGTGCCAGCAGCCCCCAGCCTTGGGCGAGCCCCTCCCCCGCCAATGAGCAGTTCTTC,CASSPQPWASPSPANEQFF,TRBJ2-1,once,TRBV4-2,.
TGTGCCAGCTCACCCGGACAGGGAGGGAACACTGAAGCTTTCTTT,CASSPGQGGNTEAFF,TRBJ1-1,.,TRBV18,TRBD1
TGTGCCAGCAGTAGGACAGGGAATAGCGGCTACACCTTC,CASSRTGNSGYTF,TRBJ1-2,.,TRBV6-1,TRBD1
TGTGCCAGCAGGGAGGGGAGTAGTGGCTACACCTTC,CASREGSSGYTF,TRBJ1-2,.,TRBV25-1,.
TGCGCCAGCAGCCAAGGGGGTTTTAACACTGAAGCTTTCTTT,CASSQGGFNTEAFF,TRBJ1-1,once,TRBV5-1,.
TGTGCCAGCAGCCTAATTACGGGGGGTAACTATGGCTACACCTTC,CASSLITGGNYGYTF,TRBJ1-2,.,TRBV28,.
TGCGCCAGCAGCCAAGTTCAGGGGTCCTACTATGGCTACACCTTC,CASSQVQGSYYGYTF,TRBJ1-2,.,TRBV4-1,.